This T cell receptor beta chain was identified during a study of T-cell reconstitution after alpha-beta-depleted transplantation in children. During its preparation, the TCRbeta library received unique molecular identifiers. TCRdb ran MiXCR on the PCR reads and lists one entry per CDR3 protein. The repertoire has some 72,000 distinct CDR3 sequences, 6% to 8% of them found once; the top ten carry approximately 2.3%. CDR3 length: 14 amino acids. V gave up 0 bases and J gave up 8 bases, with 13 bases separating them. The germline CDR1 and CDR2 sequences are LGHNA and YSLEER. This TCR was sampled from a human donor who donated a stem cell graft to a child with acute lymphoblastic leukemia. The rearrangement uses TRBV4-3 and TRBJ1-2, with TRBD1 as a possible D gene (5 bases). This sample comprised PBMCs from the stem cell graft donor, obtained from the stem cell graft. CDR3 protein: CASSQDGRGEGYTF. CDR3 coding DNA: TGCGCCAGCAGCCAAGATGGGAGGGGCGAGGGCTACACCTTC.